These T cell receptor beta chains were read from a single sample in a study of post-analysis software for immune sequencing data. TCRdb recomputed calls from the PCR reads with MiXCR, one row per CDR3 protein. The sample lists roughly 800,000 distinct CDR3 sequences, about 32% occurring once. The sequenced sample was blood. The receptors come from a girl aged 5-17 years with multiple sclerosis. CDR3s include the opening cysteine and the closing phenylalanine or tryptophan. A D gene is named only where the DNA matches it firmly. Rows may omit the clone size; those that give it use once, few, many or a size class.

CDR3nt: TGCAGTGCCCCACACAGGTTGGAGGCCCAGTACTTC; CDR3aa: CSAPHRLEAQYF; v_gene: TRBV20-1; len: 12; abundance: -; d_gene: -; j_gene: TRBJ2-5
CDR3nt: TGTGCCAGCAGCGCAGACAGCTTTCACCGGGACACCATATATTTT; CDR3aa: CASSADSFHRDTIYF; v_gene: TRBV9; len: 15; abundance: few; d_gene: -; j_gene: TRBJ1-3
CDR3nt: TGTGCCAGCAGCTGGACGTCGGGACTAGCGGGAGGGATCGAGCAGTACTTC; CDR3aa: CASSWTSGLAGGIEQYF; v_gene: TRBV7-2; len: 17; abundance: few; d_gene: TRBD2; j_gene: TRBJ2-7
CDR3nt: TGCAGTGCTAGAGATTCGAGGCAGTTCCCCTCTGGGGCCAACGTCCTGACTTTC; CDR3aa: CSARDSRQFPSGANVLTF; v_gene: TRBV20-1; len: 18; abundance: -; d_gene: -; j_gene: TRBJ2-6
CDR3nt: TGCAGCGTTGAGCCGCGGGGCGGAGGCACAGATACGCAGTATTTT; CDR3aa: CSVEPRGGGTDTQYF; v_gene: TRBV29-1; len: 15; abundance: -; d_gene: -; j_gene: TRBJ2-3
CDR3nt: TGTGCCGGCAGTTTATGGCAAAGAACAGGGGGGTCCGGGCAGTACTTC; CDR3aa: CAGSLWQRTGGSGQYF; v_gene: TRBV12-3/TRBV12-4; len: 16; abundance: once; d_gene: TRBD1; j_gene: TRBJ2-7
CDR3nt: TGTGCCAGCAGAATCGACAGGGCGCCCTCCGAGCAGTACTTC; CDR3aa: CASRIDRAPSEQYF; v_gene: TRBV6-1; len: 14; abundance: -; d_gene: TRBD1; j_gene: TRBJ2-7
CDR3nt: TGTGCCAGCAGCAGGGCCAGGTTAGAAAAACTGTTTTTT; CDR3aa: CASSRARLEKLFF; v_gene: TRBV4-2; len: 13; abundance: -; d_gene: -; j_gene: TRBJ1-4
CDR3nt: TGTGCCCAACAGCGTAACCAAGAGACCCAGTACTTC; CDR3aa: CAQQRNQETQYF; v_gene: TRBV7-9; len: 12; abundance: -; d_gene: -; j_gene: TRBJ2-5
CDR3nt: TGTGCCAGCAGCCTAGGACAGGGAGGAGAAGCTTTCTTT; CDR3aa: CASSLGQGGEAFF; v_gene: TRBV3-1; len: 13; abundance: few; d_gene: TRBD1; j_gene: TRBJ1-1
CDR3nt: TGCGCCAGCAGCCCAGATCGCCTAGCGGGAGGTGCCGGGGAGCTGTTTTTT; CDR3aa: CASSPDRLAGGAGELFF; v_gene: TRBV5-1; len: 17; abundance: -; d_gene: TRBD2; j_gene: TRBJ2-2
CDR3nt: TGTGCCAGCAGTGGTACGGCGGGGGGCCGCCGGGATACGCAGTATTTT; CDR3aa: CASSGTAGGRRDTQYF; v_gene: TRBV6-4; len: 16; abundance: -; d_gene: TRBD2; j_gene: TRBJ2-3
CDR3nt: TGTGCCAGCAGTTCCCCTCGGTCGGATACGCAGTATTTT; CDR3aa: CASSSPRSDTQYF; v_gene: TRBV27; len: 13; abundance: few; d_gene: -; j_gene: TRBJ2-3
CDR3nt: TGTGCCAGCAGCTCTACGGGACTAGCGGGAGCCCTATTCTACAATGAGCAGTTCTTC; CDR3aa: CASSSTGLAGALFYNEQFF; v_gene: TRBV7-9; len: 19; abundance: -; d_gene: TRBD2; j_gene: TRBJ2-1
CDR3nt: TGCAGTGCTAGACCGACACCGGGACAGGGCCTTAATTCACCCCTCCACTTT; CDR3aa: CSARPTPGQGLNSPLHF; v_gene: TRBV20-1; len: 17; abundance: few; d_gene: TRBD1; j_gene: TRBJ1-6
CDR3nt: TGTGCCACCAGTGATCCAAGTGGCGCCTACAATGAGCAGTTCTTC; CDR3aa: CATSDPSGAYNEQFF; v_gene: TRBV24-1; len: 15; abundance: few; d_gene: -; j_gene: TRBJ2-1
CDR3nt: TGCAGTGCTAGAGATTCGGGACAGGGATATCAAGAGACCCAGTACTTC; CDR3aa: CSARDSGQGYQETQYF; v_gene: TRBV20-1; len: 16; abundance: -; d_gene: TRBD1; j_gene: TRBJ2-5
CDR3nt: TGTGCCAGCAGCGGGGACTACGAGCAGTACTTC; CDR3aa: CASSGDYEQYF; v_gene: TRBV5-1; len: 11; abundance: few; d_gene: TRBD2; j_gene: TRBJ2-7
CDR3nt: TGCAGTGCTTCCGCGACTCAGCCGGGTGTTAGCCAGTACTTC; CDR3aa: CSASATQPGVSQYF; v_gene: TRBV20-1; len: 14; abundance: few; d_gene: -; j_gene: TRBJ2-7
CDR3nt: TGCGCCAGCAGCCCACGAACTAACCCGGGCTCCCGGGATAAAACCTACAATGAGCAGTTCTTC; CDR3aa: CASSPRTNPGSRDKTYNEQFF; v_gene: TRBV4-3; len: 21; abundance: few; d_gene: -; j_gene: TRBJ2-1
CDR3nt: TGTGCCAGCAGCTTAGCGCACCAGGGGGACGCCGGGACCCAGTACTTC; CDR3aa: CASSLAHQGDAGTQYF; v_gene: TRBV7-9; len: 16; abundance: few; d_gene: TRBD1; j_gene: TRBJ2-5
CDR3nt: TGCAGCGTTGAAGAGGAAGAGTCCTATGGCTACACCTTC; CDR3aa: CSVEEEESYGYTF; v_gene: TRBV29-1; len: 13; abundance: few; d_gene: -; j_gene: TRBJ1-2
CDR3nt: TGTGCCAGCAGCGCGACTAACTATGGCTACACCTTC; CDR3aa: CASSATNYGYTF; v_gene: TRBV9; len: 12; abundance: many; d_gene: -; j_gene: TRBJ1-2
CDR3nt: TGTGCCAGTAGTATAGCACACGCGGGAGGGCCCACCAATGAGCAGTTCTTC; CDR3aa: CASSIAHAGGPTNEQFF; v_gene: TRBV19; len: 17; abundance: few; d_gene: TRBD2; j_gene: TRBJ2-1
CDR3nt: TGTGCCACCAGTGAGATCGACAGGGGCGGCTACACCTTC; CDR3aa: CATSEIDRGGYTF; v_gene: TRBV24-1; len: 13; abundance: -; d_gene: TRBD1; j_gene: TRBJ1-2
CDR3nt: TGTGCCAGCAGCCAAGTAACAGCGCCCTTGGGGCAGTACTTC; CDR3aa: CASSQVTAPLGQYF; v_gene: TRBV14; len: 14; abundance: -; d_gene: -; j_gene: TRBJ2-4
CDR3nt: TGTGCCAGCAGCGTAGAGGACAGGCCAGCTTATGGCTACACCTTC; CDR3aa: CASSVEDRPAYGYTF; v_gene: TRBV9; len: 15; abundance: -; d_gene: TRBD1; j_gene: TRBJ1-2